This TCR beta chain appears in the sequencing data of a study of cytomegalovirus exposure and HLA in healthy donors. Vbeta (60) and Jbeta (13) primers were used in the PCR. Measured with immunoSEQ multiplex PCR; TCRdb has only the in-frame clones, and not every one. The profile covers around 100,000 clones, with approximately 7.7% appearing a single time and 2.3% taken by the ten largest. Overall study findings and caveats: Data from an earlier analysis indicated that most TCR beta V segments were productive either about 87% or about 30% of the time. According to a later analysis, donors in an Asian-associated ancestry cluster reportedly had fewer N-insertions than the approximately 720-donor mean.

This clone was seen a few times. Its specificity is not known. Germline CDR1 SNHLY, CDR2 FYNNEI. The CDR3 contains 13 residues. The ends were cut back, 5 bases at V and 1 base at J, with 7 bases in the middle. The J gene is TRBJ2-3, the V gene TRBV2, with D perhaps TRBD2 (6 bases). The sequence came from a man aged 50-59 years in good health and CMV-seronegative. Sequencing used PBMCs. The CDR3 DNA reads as TGTGCCAGCAGTTTAGCGGGCACAGATACGCAGTATTTT. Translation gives CASSLAGTDTQYF. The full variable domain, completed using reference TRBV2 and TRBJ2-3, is EPEVTQTPSHQVTQMGQEVILRCVPISNHLYFYWYRQILGQKVEFLVSFYNNEISEKSEIFDDQFSVERPDGSNFTLKIRSTKLEDSAMYFCASSLAGTDTQYFGPGTRLTVL.